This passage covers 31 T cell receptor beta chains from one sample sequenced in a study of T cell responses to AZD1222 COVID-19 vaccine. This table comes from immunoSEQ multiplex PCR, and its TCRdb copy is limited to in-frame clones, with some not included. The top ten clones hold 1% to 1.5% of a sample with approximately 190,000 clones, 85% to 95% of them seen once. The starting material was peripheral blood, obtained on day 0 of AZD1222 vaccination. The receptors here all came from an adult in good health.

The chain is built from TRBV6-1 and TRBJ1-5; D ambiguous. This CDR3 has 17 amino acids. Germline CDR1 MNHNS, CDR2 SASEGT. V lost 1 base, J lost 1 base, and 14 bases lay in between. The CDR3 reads CASSEGGVILSNQPQHF. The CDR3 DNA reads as TGTGCCAGCAGTGAAGGGGGAGTTATCCTGAGCAATCAGCCCCAGCATTTT.

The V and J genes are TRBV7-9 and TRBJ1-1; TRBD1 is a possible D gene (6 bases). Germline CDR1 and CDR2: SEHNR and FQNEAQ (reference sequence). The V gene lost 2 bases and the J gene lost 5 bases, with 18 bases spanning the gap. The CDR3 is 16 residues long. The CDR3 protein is CASSLRGEQGRTEAFF. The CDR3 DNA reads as TGTGCCAGCAGCTTAAGGGGTGAACAGGGTAGAACTGAAGCTTTCTTT.

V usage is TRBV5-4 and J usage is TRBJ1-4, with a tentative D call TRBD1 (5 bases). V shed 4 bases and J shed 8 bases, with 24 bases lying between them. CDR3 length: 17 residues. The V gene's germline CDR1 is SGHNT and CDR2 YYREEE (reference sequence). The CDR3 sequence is CASSEGRGTVRDEKLFF. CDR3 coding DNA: TGTGCCAGCAGCGAAGGGAGGGGCACGGTTCGAGACGAAAAACTGTTTTTT.

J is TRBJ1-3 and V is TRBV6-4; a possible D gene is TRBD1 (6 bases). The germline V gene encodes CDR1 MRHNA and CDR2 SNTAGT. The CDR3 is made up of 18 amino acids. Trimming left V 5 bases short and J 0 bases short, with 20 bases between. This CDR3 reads CASSPRDMESFSGNTIYF. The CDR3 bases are TGTGCCAGCAGTCCACGGGACATGGAGTCCTTCTCTGGAAACACCATATATTTT.

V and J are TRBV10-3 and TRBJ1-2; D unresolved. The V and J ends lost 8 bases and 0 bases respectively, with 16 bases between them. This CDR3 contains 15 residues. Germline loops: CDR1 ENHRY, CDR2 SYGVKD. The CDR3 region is CAIAEGVRSNYGYTF. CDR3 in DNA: TGTGCCATCGCGGAGGGTGTTCGATCTAACTATGGCTACACCTTC.

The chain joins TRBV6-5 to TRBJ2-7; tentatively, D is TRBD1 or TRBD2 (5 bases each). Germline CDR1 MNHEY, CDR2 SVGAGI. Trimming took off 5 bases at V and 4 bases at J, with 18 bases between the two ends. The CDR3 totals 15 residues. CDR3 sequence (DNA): TGTGCCAGCAGTCACGCTTCCGAGGGGCGGTACGAGCAGTACTTC. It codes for CASSHASEGRYEQYF.

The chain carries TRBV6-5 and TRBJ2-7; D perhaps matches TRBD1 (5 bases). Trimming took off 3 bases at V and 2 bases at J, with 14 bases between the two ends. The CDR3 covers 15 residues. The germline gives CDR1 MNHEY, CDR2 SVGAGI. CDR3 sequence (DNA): TGTGCCAGCAGTTATCTCGCAGGGCCTACCTACGAGCAGTACTTC. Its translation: CASSYLAGPTYEQYF.

The chain's CDR3 is CSARPGIQETQYF. DNA for the CDR3: TGCAGCGCTAGACCCGGTATCCAAGAGACCCAGTACTTC. The rearrangement uses TRBV29-1 and TRBJ2-5, with D hard to call. The CDR3 is 13 residues long. Germline V gene sequence: CDR1 SQVTM, CDR2 ANQGSEA. V was pared by 7 bases and J by 1 base, with 13 bases between.

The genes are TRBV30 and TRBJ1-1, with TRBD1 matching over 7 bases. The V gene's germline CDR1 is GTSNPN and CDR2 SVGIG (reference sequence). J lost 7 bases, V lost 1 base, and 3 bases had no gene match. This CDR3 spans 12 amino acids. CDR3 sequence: CAWSARDSEAFF. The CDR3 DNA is TGTGCCTGGAGTGCCCGGGACAGTGAAGCTTTCTTT.

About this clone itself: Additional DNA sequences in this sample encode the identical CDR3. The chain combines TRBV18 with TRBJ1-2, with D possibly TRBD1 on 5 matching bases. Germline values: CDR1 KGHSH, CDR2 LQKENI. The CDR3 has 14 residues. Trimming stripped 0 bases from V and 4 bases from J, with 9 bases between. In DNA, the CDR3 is TGTGCCAGCTCACCACCGACAGAGAGCTATGGCTACACCTTC. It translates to CASSPPTESYGYTF.

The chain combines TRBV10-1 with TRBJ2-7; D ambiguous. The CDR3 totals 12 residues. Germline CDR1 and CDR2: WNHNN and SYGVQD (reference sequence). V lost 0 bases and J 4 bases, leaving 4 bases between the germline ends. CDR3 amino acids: CASSESSYEQYF. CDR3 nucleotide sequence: TGCGCCAGCAGTGAGTCGAGTTACGAGCAGTACTTC.

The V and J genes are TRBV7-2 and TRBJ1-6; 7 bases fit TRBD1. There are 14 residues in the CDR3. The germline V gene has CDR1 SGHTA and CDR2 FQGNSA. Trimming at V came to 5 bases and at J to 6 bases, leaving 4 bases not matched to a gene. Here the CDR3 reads CASSLRGGNSPLHF. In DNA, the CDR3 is TGTGCCAGCAGCCTCAGGGGGGGTAATTCACCCCTCCACTTT.

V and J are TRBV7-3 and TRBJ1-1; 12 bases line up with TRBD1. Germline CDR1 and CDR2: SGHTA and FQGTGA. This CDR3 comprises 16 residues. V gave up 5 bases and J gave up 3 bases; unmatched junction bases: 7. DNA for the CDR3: TGTGCCAGCAGCGACCGGGACAGGGGGCTGGACACTGAAGCTTTCTTT. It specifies CASSDRDRGLDTEAFF.

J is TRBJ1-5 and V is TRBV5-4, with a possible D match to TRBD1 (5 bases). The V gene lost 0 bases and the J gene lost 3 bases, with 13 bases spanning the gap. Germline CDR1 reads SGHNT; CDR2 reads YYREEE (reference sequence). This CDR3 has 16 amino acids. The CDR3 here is CASSLDGGGNNQPQHF. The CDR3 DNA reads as TGTGCCAGCAGCTTGGATGGCGGGGGGAACAATCAGCCCCAGCATTTT.

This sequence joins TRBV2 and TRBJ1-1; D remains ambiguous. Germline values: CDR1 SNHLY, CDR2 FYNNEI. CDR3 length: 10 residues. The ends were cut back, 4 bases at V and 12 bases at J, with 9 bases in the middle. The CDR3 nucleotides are TGTGCCAGCAGTGGATCCAAGCCTTTCTTT. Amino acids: CASSGSKPFF.

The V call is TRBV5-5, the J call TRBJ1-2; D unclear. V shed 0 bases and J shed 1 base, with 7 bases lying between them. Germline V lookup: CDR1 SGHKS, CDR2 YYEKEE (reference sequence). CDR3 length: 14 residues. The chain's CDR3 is CASSLAGVNYGYTF. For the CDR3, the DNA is TGTGCCAGCAGCTTGGCCGGGGTTAACTATGGCTACACCTTC.

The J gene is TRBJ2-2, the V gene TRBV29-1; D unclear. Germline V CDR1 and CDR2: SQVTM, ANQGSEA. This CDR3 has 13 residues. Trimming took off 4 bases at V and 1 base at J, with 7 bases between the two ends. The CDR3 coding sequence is TGCAGCGTTGTACTGCTGAACACCGGGGAGCTGTTTTTT. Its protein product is CSVVLLNTGELFF.

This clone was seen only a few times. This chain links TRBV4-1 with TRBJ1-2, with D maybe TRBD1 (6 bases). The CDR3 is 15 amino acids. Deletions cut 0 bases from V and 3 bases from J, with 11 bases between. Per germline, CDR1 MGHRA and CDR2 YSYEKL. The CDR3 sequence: CASSQEKGVYYGYTF. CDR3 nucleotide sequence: TGCGCCAGCAGCCAAGAAAAGGGGGTTTACTATGGCTACACCTTC.

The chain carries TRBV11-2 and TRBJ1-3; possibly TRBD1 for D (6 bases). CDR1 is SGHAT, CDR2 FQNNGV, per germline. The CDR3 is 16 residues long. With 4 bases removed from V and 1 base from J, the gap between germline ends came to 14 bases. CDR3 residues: CASSSVGGPSGNTIYF. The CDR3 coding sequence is TGTGCCAGCAGCTCTGTGGGGGGCCCTTCTGGAAACACCATATATTTT.

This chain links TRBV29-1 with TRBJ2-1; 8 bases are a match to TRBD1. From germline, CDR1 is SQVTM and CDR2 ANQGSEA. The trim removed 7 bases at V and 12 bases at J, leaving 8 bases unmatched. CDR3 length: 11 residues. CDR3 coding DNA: TGCAGCGCGGACAGGGACGGGTGGCAGTTCTTC. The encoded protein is CSADRDGWQFF.

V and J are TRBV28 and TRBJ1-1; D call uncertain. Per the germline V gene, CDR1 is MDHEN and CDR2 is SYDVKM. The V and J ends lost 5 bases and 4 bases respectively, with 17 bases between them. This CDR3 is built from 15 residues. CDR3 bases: TGTGCCAGCAGTCCCATTCCCCGGGTAGTCACTGAAGCTTTCTTT. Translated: CASSPIPRVVTEAFF.

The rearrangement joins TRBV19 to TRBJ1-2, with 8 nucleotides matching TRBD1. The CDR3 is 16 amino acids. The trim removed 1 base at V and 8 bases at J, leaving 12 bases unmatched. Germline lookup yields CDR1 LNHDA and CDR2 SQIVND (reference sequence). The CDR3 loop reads CASSIGRQGTPWGYTF. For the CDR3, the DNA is TGTGCCAGTAGTATAGGTCGACAGGGGACCCCCTGGGGCTACACCTTC.

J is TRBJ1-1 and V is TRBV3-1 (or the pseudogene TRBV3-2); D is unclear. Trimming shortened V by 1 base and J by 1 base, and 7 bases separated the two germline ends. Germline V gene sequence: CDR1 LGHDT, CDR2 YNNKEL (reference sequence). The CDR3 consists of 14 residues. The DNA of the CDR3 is TGTGCCAGCAGCCAAGGGCTAAGGAACACTGAAGCTTTCTTT. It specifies CASSQGLRNTEAFF.

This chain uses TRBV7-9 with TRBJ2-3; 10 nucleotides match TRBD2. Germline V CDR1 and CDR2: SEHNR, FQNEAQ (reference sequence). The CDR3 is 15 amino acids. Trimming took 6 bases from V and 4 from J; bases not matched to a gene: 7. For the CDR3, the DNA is TGTGCCAGCAGGATGAGCGGGGGGGCGTCAGATACGCAGTATTTT. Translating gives CASRMSGGASDTQYF.

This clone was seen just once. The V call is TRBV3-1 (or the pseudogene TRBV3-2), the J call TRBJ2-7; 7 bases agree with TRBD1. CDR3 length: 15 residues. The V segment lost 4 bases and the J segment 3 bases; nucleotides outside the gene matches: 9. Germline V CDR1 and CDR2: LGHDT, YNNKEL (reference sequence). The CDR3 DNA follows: TGTGCCAGCAGCCCCTGGACAGGAATAGGCTACGAGCAGTACTTC. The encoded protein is CASSPWTGIGYEQYF.

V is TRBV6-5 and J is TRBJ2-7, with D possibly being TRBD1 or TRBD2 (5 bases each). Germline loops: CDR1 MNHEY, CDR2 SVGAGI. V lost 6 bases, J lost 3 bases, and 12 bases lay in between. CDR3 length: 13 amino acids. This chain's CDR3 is CASRPGDGYEQYF. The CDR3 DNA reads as TGTGCCAGCAGACCCGGGGACGGCTACGAGCAGTACTTC.

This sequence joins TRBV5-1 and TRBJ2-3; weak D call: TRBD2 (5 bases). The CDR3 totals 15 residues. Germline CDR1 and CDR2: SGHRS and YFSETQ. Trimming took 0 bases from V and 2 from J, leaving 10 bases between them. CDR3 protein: CASSLGTRVTDTQYF. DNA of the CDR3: TGCGCCAGCAGCTTGGGGACGCGGGTCACAGATACGCAGTATTTT. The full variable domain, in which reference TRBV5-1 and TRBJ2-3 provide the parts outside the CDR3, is KAGVTQTPRYLIKTRGQQVTLSCSPISGHRSVSWYQQTPGQGLQFLFEYFSETQRNKGNFPGRFSGRQFSNSRSEMNVSTLELGDSALYLCASSLGTRVTDTQYFGPGTRLTVL.

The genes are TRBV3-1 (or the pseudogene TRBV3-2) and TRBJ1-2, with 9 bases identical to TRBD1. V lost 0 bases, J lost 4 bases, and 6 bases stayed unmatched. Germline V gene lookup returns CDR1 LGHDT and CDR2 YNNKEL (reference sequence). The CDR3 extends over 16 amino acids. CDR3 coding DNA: TGTGCCAGCAGCCAAGAGGGGCACAGGGGGCCCTATGGCTACACCTTC. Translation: CASSQEGHRGPYGYTF.

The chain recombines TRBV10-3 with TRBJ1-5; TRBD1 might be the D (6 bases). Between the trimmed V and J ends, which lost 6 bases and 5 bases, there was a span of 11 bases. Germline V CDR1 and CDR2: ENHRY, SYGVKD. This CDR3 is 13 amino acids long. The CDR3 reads CAIRGQTDQPQHF. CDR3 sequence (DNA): TGTGCCATCAGAGGACAGACTGATCAGCCCCAGCATTTT.

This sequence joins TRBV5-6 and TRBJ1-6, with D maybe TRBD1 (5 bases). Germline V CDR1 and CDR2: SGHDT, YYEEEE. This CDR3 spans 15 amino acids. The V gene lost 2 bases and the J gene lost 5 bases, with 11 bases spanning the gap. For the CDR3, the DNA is TGTGCCAGCAGCTTAGAGACAGCCGATAATTCACCCCTCCACTTT. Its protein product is CASSLETADNSPLHF.

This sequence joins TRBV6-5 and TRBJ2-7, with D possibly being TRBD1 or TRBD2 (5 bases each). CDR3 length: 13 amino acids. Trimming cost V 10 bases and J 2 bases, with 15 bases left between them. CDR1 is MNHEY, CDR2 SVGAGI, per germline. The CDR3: CATTHGTPYEQYF. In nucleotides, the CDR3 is TGTGCCACCACCCACGGGACCCCCTACGAGCAGTACTTC.